This record looks at one T cell receptor beta chain sequence and its context. This clone has just a few counts. Its antigen target is currently unknown. There are no base qualities to consult, and no much larger clone falls within one base. Genomic DNA was extracted with the Qiagen DNeasy kit from unsorted PBMCs and from negatively selected CD4+ and CD8+ fractions. Amplification of TCR beta CDR3 regions was done by immunoSEQ multiplex PCR with primers that anneal to V and J segments. A synthetic immune receptor repertoire was used to minimize amplification bias, and any residual bias was removed computationally once sequencing was done. The study's processing was this. Repertoire diversity was quantified as the Shannon entropy index using custom Python scripts. The unsorted, CD4+ and CD8+ repertoires were each analyzed separately, with the exception of combined analyses, where CD4+ and CD8+ sequences were merged in silico. Clonal expansion was defined as a frequency increase of at least 2-fold after treatment compared with C1D1, and clones undetected at baseline were assigned a pseudocount of 0.5. Singleton clones were defined as clones with 0 or 1 copy at C1D1, and non-singleton clones were defined as clones with 2 or more copies. Clones expanded in unsorted samples were annotated as CD4+, CD8+ or unknown by matching protein sequences in sorted samples from the same patient. Wilcoxon tests on paired samples were used to test diversity changes from C1D1 to C4D1. TCRdb limited this immuneACCESS table to in-frame rearrangements with V and J called. A share of clones is missing; checked studies link under half to unresolved V genes, and the rest is unexplained. V and J calls and clone size are copied from that table; D and trimming were computed from the DNA. The sample table contains approximately 52,000 clones; only one count was recorded for 73% of them. The ten largest clonotypes hold less than 15% of the sample.

Read against the paper, the sample's time point label means: cycle 2 day 1 (C2D1) of nivolumab. Every trial patient had relapsed after autologous stem cell transplantation, and cohorts A, B and C differed in prior brentuximab vedotin exposure. A total of over 55 patients with relapsed/refractory classical Hodgkin lymphoma made up the trial cohort, and each patient's best overall response was complete response, partial response or progressive disease. Trial patients were treated with single-agent nivolumab in the multi-cohort phase II CheckMate 205 trial. Best overall response was determined by an independent review committee according to the 2007 International Working Group response criteria. Trial PBMCs were obtained immediately prior to nivolumab initiation (C1D1) and on therapy at cycle 2 day 1 and cycle 4 day 1. Peripheral blood was collected in 8 mL Vacutainer Cell Preparation Tubes, from which PBMCs were isolated by centrifugation and then cryopreserved.

These data originate in a study of PD-1 blockade in classical Hodgkin lymphoma (TCRdb year 2020). Study-level background: Nivolumab dosing was 3 mg/kg intravenously every 2 weeks, continuing until either disease progression or unacceptable toxicity. The study used CyTOF and TCR beta sequencing to define a peripheral blood immune signature of response to PD-1 blockade in classical Hodgkin lymphoma.

On the study overall, not on this receptor specifically: Baseline TCR diversity was reported to be lower in newly diagnosed patients than in healthy donors, and even lower in relapsed/refractory patients. CD4+ but not CD8+ TCR diversity rose significantly by C4D1 (p=0.0027 vs p=0.16), most apparent in complete responders (p=0.02). The study was limited to a single clinical trial cohort, and causes of repertoire differences, possibly disease activity or prior therapy, remained undefined. Lower diversity was observed in patients in whom nivolumab was started less than 1 year after ASCT, and these patients were excluded from later analyses so that confounding by immune reconstitution would be avoided. Among trial patients, those achieving complete response had baseline diversity similar to that of newly diagnosed patients, while diversity was significantly lower in partial responders and progressors.

The germline V gene sets CDR1 to MNHNS and CDR2 to SASEGT. Trimming takes 4 bases from V and 2 bases from J, and the germline ends sit 14 bases apart. The CDR3 holds 15 amino acids from the cysteine to the phenylalanine. Of all the DNA, just the CDR3 is kept, 45 bases in frame from base 1. This receptor was identified in a human donor with classical Hodgkin lymphoma. The input for sequencing was peripheral blood mononuclear cells (PBMCs), taken before the second cycle of nivolumab. Here the chain combines TRBV6-1 and TRBJ1-2, with a weak D call of TRBD1 (5 bases match). The CDR3 has the sequence CASSALIGANYGYTF. The DNA sequence is TGTGCCAGCAGTGCACTGATAGGGGCCAACTATGGCTACACCTTC.